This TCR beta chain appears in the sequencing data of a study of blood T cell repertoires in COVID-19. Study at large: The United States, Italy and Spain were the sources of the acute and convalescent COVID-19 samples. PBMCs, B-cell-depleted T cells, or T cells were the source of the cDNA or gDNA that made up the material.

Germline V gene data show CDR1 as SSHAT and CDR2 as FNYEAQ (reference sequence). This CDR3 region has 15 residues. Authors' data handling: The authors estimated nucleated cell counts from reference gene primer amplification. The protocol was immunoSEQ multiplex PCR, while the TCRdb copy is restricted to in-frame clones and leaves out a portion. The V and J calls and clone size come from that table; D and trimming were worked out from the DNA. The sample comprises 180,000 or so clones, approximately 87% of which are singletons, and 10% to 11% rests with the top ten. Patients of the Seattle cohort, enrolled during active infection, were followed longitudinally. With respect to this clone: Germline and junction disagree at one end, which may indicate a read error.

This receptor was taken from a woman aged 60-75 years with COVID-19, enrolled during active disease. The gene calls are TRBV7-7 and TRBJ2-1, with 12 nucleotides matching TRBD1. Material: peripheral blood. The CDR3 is CASSLRGQGADEQFF. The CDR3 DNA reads TGTGCTAGCAGCTTACGGGGACAGGGGGCCGATGAGCAGTTCTTC. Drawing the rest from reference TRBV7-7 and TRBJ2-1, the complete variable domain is GAGVSQSPRYKVTKRGQDVTLRCDPISSHATLYWYQQALGQGPEFLTYFNYEAQPDKSGLPSDRFSAERPEGSISTLTIQRTEQRDSAMYRCASSLRGQGADEQFFGPGTRLTVL.